The 8 T cell receptor beta chains given below trace back to one sample, sequenced in a study of shared clonotypes between healthy human individuals. Method: immunoSEQ multiplex PCR; TCRdb's copy keeps in-frame clones and lacks some. The table lists 850,000 to 1,200,000 clones, roughly 70% of them singletons. Sequences were obtained from memory CD4+ T cells sorted from blood. Documented subset: CD45RA-negative fraction. The receptors originated from a man between 18 and 29 years old in good health.

This chain uses TRBV28 with TRBJ1-2; TRBD1 might be the D (6 bases). Deletions cut 4 bases from V and 6 bases from J, with 18 bases between. This CDR3 is 15 amino acids long. Germline loops: CDR1 MDHEN, CDR2 SYDVKM. Here the CDR3 DNA reads TGTGCCAGCAGTTCCCCCGGGGGGCCGAGTCATGGCTACACCTTC. Translated: CASSSPGGPSHGYTF.

The rearrangement uses TRBV18 and TRBJ1-5, with TRBD1 as a possible D gene (5 bases). Germline V gives CDR1 KGHSH, CDR2 LQKENI. The V and J ends lost 5 bases and 6 bases respectively, with 14 bases between them. The CDR3 spans 14 residues. CDR3 in DNA: TGTGCCAGCTCATCACTAGGGGCCGGTCAGCCCCAGCATTTT. Translating it yields CASSSLGAGQPQHF.

This clone has only a few counts. The chain joins TRBV28 to TRBJ2-5, with D possibly being TRBD1 (6 bases). Germline V gene data show CDR1 as MDHEN and CDR2 as SYDVKM. V lost 5 bases and J lost 6, with 13 bases in between. This CDR3 is 13 amino acids long. CDR3 amino acids: CASSPTGRKTQYF. CDR3 nucleotides: TGTGCCAGCAGTCCGACAGGCCGAAAGACCCAGTACTTC. Variable domain in full (rest from reference TRBV28 and TRBJ2-5): DVKVTQSSRYLVKRTGEKVFLECVQDMDHENMFWYRQDPGLGLRLIYFSYDVKMKEKGDIPEGYSVSREKKERFSLILESASTNQTSMYLCASSPTGRKTQYFGPGTRLLVL.

CDR3 DNA: TGTGCCAGCAGTGAAGAACAGGGGAGCAATCAGCCCCAGCATTTT. Translated: CASSEEQGSNQPQHF. This rearrangement joins TRBV2 to TRBJ1-5; 7 nucleotides align to TRBD1. The germline V gene encodes CDR1 SNHLY and CDR2 FYNNEI. This CDR3 is 15 amino acids long. V was pared by 1 base and J by 1 base, with 1 base of the junction left unmatched.

This chain joins TRBV30 and TRBJ2-5; tentatively, D is TRBD1 or TRBD2 (7 bases each). Matching the DNA end better, TRBJ2-7 makes the J call doubtful. Looked up from germline, CDR1 is GTSNPN and CDR2 is SVGIG (reference sequence). The CDR3 is 12 amino acids. CDR3 region: CAWDREGYEQYF. CDR3 in DNA: TGTGCCTGGGACAGGGAGGGCTACGAGCAGTACTTC.

The chain uses TRBV18 and TRBJ1-1; D is unclear. Trimming shortened V by 2 bases and J by 1 base, and 11 bases separated the two germline ends. Germline CDR1 reads KGHSH; CDR2 reads LQKENI. This CDR3 contains 15 residues. The CDR3 reads CASSPSILRNTEAFF. The CDR3 coding sequence is TGTGCCAGCTCACCAAGTATATTAAGGAACACTGAAGCTTTCTTT.

This clone was detected a few times. V is TRBV7-8 and J is TRBJ1-4; unclear D gene. Between the trimmed V and J ends, which lost 1 base and 6 bases, there was a span of 9 bases. Germline V gene sequence: CDR1 SGHVS, CDR2 FQNEAQ. The length of the CDR3 is 14 residues. CDR3 coding DNA: TGTGCCAGCAGCTTAGATTGGAATGATGAAAAACTGTTTTTT. Residues: CASSLDWNDEKLFF.

This sequence joins TRBV18 and TRBJ2-1; TRBD2 is a possible D gene (6 bases). Germline V CDR1 and CDR2: KGHSH, LQKENI. Trimming removed 3 bases at V and 3 bases at J, with 12 bases between. This CDR3 spans 15 amino acids. The CDR3 region has the DNA TGTGCCAGCTCACCCACTCGCGGGAACTACAATGAGCAGTTCTTC. Translated: CASSPTRGNYNEQFF.